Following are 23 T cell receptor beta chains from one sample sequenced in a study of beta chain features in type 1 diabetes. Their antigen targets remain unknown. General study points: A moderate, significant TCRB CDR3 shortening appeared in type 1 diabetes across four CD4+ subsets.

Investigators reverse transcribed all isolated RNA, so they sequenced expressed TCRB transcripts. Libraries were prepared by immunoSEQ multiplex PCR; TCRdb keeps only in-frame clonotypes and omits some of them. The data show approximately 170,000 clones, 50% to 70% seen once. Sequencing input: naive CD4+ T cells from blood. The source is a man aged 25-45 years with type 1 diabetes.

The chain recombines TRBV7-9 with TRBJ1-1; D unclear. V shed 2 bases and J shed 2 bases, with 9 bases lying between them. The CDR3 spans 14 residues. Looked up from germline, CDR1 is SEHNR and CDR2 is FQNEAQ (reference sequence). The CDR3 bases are TGTGCCAGCAGCTTACAAGGAGACAACACTGAAGCTTTCTTT. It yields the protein CASSLQGDNTEAFF. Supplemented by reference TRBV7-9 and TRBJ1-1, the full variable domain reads DTGVSQNPRHKITKRGQNVTFRCDPISEHNRLYWYRQTLGQGPEFLTYFQNEAQLEKSRLLSDRFSAERPKGSFSTLEIQRTEQGDSAMYLCASSLQGDNTEAFFGQGTRLTVV.

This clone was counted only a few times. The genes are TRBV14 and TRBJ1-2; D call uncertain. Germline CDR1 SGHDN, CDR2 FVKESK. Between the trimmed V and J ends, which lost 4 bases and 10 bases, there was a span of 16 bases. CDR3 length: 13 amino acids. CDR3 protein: CASSPAGLGFYTF. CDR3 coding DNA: TGTGCCAGCAGCCCCGCAGGCTTGGGGTTCTACACCTTC.

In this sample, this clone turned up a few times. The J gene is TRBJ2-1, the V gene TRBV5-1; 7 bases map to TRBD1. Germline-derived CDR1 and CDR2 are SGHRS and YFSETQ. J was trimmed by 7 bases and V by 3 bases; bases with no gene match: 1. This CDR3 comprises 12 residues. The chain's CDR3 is CASSYRGNEQFF. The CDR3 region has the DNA TGCGCCAGCAGCTACAGGGGTAATGAGCAGTTCTTC.

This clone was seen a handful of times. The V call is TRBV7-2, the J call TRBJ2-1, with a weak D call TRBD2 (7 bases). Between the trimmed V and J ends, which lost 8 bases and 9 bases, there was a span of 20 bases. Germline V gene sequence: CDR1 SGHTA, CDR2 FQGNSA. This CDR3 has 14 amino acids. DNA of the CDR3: TGTGCCAGCGGACCTGGGGGGGCTATCGGTGAGCAGTTCTTC. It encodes CASGPGGAIGEQFF.

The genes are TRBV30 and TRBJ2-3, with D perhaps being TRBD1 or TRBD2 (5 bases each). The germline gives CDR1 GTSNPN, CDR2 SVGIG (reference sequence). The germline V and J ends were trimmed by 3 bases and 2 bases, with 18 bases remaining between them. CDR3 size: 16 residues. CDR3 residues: CAWRGPTRKHTDTQYF. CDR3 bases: TGTGCCTGGAGGGGACCCACTAGAAAACACACAGATACGCAGTATTTT.

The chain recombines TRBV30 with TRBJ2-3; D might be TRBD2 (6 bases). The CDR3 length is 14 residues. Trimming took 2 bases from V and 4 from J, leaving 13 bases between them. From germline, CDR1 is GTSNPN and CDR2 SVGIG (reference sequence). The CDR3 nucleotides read TGTGCCTGGAGTAGGCAGGGAGGTTCAGATACGCAGTATTTT. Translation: CAWSRQGGSDTQYF.

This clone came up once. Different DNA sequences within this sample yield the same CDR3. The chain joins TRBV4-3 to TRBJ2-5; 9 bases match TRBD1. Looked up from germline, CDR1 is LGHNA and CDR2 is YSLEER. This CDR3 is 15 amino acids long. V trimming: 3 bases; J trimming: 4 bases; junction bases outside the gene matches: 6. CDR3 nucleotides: TGCGCCAGCAGCCAGACGGGACAGGGAGGAGAGACCCAGTACTTC. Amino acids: CASSQTGQGGETQYF.

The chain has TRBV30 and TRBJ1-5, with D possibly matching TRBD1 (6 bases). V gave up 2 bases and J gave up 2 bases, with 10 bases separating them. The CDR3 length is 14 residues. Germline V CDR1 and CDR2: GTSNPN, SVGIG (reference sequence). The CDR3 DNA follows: TGTGCCTGGAGTCAAGGGGGGGGCAATCAGCCCCAGCATTTT. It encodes CAWSQGGGNQPQHF.

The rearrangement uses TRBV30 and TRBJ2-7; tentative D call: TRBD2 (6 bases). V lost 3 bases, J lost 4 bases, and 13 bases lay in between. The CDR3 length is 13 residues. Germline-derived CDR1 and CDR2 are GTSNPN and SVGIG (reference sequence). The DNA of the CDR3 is TGTGCCTGGAGCGGACAAGCGGGTTACGAGCAGTACTTC. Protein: CAWSGQAGYEQYF. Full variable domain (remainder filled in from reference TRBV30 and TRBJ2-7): SQTIHQWPATLVQPVGSPLSLECTVEGTSNPNLYWYRQAAGRGLQLLFYSVGIGQISSEVPQNLSASRPQDRQFILSSKKLLLSDSGFYLCAWSGQAGYEQYFGPGTRLTVT.

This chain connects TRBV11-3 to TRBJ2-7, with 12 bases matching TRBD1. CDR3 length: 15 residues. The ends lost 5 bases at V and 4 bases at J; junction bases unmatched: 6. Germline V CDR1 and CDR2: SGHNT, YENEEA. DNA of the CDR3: TGTGCCAGCAGCCCCGGGACAGGGGGCGCGTACGAGCAGTACTTC. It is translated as CASSPGTGGAYEQYF.

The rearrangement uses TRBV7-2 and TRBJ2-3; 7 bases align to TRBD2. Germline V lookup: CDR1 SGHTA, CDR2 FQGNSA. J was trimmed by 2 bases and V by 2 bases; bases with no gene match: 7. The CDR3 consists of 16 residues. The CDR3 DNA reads TGTGCCAGCAGCTTATTGGCGGGGGAAACCACAGATACGCAGTATTTT. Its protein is CASSLLAGETTDTQYF.

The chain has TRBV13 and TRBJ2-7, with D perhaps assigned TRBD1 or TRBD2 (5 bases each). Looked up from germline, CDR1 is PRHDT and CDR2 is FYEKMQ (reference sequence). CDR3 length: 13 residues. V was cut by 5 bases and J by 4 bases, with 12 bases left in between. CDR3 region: CASSLGTGYEQYF. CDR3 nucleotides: TGTGCCAGCAGCCTTGGGACCGGGTACGAGCAGTACTTC.

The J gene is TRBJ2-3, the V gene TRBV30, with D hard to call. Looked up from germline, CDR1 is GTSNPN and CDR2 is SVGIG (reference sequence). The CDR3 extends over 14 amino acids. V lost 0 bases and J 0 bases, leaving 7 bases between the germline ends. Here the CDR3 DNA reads TGTGCCTGGAGTGTAAGCCCGAGCACAGATACGCAGTATTTT. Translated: CAWSVSPSTDTQYF.

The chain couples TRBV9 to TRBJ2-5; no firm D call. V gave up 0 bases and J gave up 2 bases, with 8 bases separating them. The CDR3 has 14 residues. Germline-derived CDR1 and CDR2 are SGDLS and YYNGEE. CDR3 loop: CASSVDAVQETQYF. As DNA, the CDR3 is TGTGCCAGCAGCGTAGACGCAGTGCAAGAGACCCAGTACTTC.

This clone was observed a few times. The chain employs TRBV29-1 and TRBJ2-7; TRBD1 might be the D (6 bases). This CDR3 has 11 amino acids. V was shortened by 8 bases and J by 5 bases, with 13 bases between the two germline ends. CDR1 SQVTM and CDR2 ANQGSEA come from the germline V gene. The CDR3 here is CSTGTYDEQYF. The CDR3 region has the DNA TGCAGCACAGGGACATACGACGAGCAGTACTTC.

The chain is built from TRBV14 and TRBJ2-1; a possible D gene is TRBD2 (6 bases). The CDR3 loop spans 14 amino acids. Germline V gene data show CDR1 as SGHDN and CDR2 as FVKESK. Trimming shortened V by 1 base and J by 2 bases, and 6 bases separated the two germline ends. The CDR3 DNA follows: TGTGCCAGCAGCCAAGGCGGGACCTACAATGAGCAGTTCTTC. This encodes CASSQGGTYNEQFF.

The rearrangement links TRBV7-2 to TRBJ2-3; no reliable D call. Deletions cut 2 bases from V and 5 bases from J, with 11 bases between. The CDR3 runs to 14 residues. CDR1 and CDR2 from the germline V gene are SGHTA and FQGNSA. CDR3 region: CASSLWSGRDTQYF. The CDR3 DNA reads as TGTGCCAGCAGCTTATGGTCCGGACGAGATACGCAGTATTTT.

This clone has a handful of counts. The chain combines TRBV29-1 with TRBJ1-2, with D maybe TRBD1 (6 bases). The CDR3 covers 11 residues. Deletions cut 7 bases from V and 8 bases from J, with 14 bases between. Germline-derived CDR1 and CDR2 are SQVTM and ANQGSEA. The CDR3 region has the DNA TGCAGCGAGAGTTCAGGGGCCGGCTACACCTTC. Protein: CSESSGAGYTF.

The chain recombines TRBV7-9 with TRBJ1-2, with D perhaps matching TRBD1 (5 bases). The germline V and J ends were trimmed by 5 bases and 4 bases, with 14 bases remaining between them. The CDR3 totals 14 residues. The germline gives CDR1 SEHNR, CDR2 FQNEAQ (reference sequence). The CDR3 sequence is CASSDRDSSYGYTF. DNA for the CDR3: TGTGCCAGCAGCGACCGGGACTCCAGCTATGGCTACACCTTC.

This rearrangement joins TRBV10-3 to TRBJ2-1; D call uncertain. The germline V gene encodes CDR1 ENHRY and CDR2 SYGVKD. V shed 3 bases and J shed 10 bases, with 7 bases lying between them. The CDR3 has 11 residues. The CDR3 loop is CAISDKTEQFF. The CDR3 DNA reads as TGTGCCATCAGTGATAAAACAGAGCAGTTCTTC.

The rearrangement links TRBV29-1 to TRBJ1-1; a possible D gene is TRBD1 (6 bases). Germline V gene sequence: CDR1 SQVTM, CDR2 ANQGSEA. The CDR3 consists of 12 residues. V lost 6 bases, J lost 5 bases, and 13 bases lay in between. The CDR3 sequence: CSVVGAGTEAFF. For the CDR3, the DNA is TGCAGCGTAGTGGGGGCCGGTACTGAAGCTTTCTTT. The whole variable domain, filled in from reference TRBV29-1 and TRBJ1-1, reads SAVISQKPSRDICQRGTSLTIQCQVDSQVTMMFWYRQQPGQSLTLIATANQGSEATYESGFVIDKFPISRPNLTFSTLTVSNMSPEDSSIYLCSVVGAGTEAFFGQGTRLTVV.

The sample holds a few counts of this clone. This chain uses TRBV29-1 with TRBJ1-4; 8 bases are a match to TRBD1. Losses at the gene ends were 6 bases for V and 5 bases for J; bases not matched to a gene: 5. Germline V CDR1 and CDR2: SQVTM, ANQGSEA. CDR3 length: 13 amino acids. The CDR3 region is CSVKDRVNEKLFF. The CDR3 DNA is TGCAGCGTCAAGGACAGGGTGAATGAAAAACTGTTTTTT.

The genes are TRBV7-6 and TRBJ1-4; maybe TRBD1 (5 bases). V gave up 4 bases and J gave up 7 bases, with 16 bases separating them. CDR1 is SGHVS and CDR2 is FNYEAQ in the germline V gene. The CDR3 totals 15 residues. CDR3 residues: CASSSQSGQSEKLFF. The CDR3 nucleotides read TGTGCCAGCAGCTCCCAATCGGGGCAATCTGAAAAACTGTTTTTT. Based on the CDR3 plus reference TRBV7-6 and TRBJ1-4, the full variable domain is GAGVSQSPRYKVTKRGQDVALRCDPISGHVSLYWYRQALGQGPEFLTYFNYEAQQDKSGLPNDRFSAERPEGSISTLTIQRTEQRDSAMYRCASSSQSGQSEKLFFGSGTQLSVL.